Presented here are 9 T cell receptor beta chains from one specimen sequenced in a study of blood T cells in healthy people across ages. Through a sample-barcoded 5' primer and a J-beta primer mix, a second PCR was run for about 6 to 11 cycles. TCRdb analysed the 5' RACE reads with MiXCR anew, one entry per CDR3 protein. This sample has about 670,000 distinct CDR3 sequences, with approximately 52% found just once. Material for sequencing was blood. These receptors came from a woman of 80 years or more in good health.

A word on this clonotype: One base away lies a much larger clone, so this may be a sequencing read error. The chain employs TRBV7-2 and TRBJ2-7, with D unresolved. The germline CDR1 and CDR2 sequences are SGHTA and FQGNSA. CDR3 length: 11 amino acids. As DNA, the CDR3 is TGTGCCAGCAGCTATAGGGCTGAGCGGTACTTC. Translated, it gives CASSYRAERYF.

The rearrangement links TRBV15 to TRBJ2-2, with 7 positions matching TRBD1. CDR3 length: 17 amino acids. The junction had 9 bases not matched to a gene; V was cut back by 3 bases and J by 2 bases. Germline-derived CDR1 and CDR2 are LNHNV and YYDKDF (reference sequence). The CDR3 DNA reads as TGTGCCACCAGCAGGGTATGGGACAGCCCCAACACCGGGGAGCTGTTTTTT. As protein: CATSRVWDSPNTGELFF.

V is TRBV29-1 and J is TRBJ2-2, with D possibly TRBD1 on 6 matching bases. The CDR3 runs 14 residues. Germline CDR1 reads SQVTM; CDR2 reads ANQGSEA. V was shortened by 4 bases and J by 2 bases, with 11 bases between the two germline ends. The DNA for the CDR3 is TGCAGCGTTGTACAGGGTCCAAACACCGGGGAGCTGTTTTTT. Its translation is CSVVQGPNTGELFF.

This clonotype was counted ten times or more. The chain joins TRBV7-2 to TRBJ2-1, with 9 bases that match TRBD2. Germline CDR1 reads SGHTA; CDR2 reads FQGNSA. The CDR3 is 14 residues long. V lost 2 bases and J lost 9; bases outside the gene matches: 5. This CDR3 is CASSLRAGGGEQFF. The CDR3 DNA reads as TGTGCCAGCAGCTTACGAGCGGGAGGTGGTGAGCAGTTCTTC.

This clonotype showed up many times. This rearrangement joins TRBV4-2 to TRBJ2-4; TRBD2 matches 13 bases. CDR1 LGHNA and CDR2 YNFKEQ come from the germline V gene. This CDR3 is built from 19 residues. After removal of 3 bases from V and 0 bases from J, the junction contained 8 bases not matched to a gene. CDR3 sequence: CASSQLLAGGTLAKNIQYF. CDR3 sequence (DNA): TGTGCCAGCAGCCAGTTACTAGCGGGGGGGACACTAGCCAAAAACATTCAGTACTTC.

Comments on this clonotype: This may be a read error, as it is one base from a much larger clone. V is TRBV20-1 and J is TRBJ2-5, with D possibly TRBD1 on 5 matching bases. The ends were cut back, 0 bases at V and 11 bases at J, with 19 bases in the middle. The germline gives CDR1 DFQATT, CDR2 SNEGSKA (reference sequence). The CDR3 is 14 amino acids. CDR3 sequence reads: CSARDRPGPNEQYF. CDR3 DNA: TGCAGTGCTAGAGATCGACCAGGGCCCAATGAGCAGTACTTC.

The J gene is TRBJ2-3, the V gene TRBV24-1; no clear D gene. The germline V gene has CDR1 KGHDR and CDR2 SFDVKD. Trimming stripped 3 bases from V and 2 bases from J, with 14 bases between. The CDR3 has 16 amino acids. The CDR3, as DNA: TGTGCCACCAGTGATCCGGACCCAAGGTACACAGATACGCAGTATTTT. Translated: CATSDPDPRYTDTQYF.

The chain carries TRBV20-1 and TRBJ1-1, with D tentatively TRBD1 (5 bases). The V gene lost 5 bases and the J gene lost 2 bases, with 15 bases spanning the gap. CDR1 and CDR2 from the germline V gene are DFQATT and SNEGSKA (reference sequence). The CDR3 consists of 14 residues. The CDR3 bases are TGCAGTGCTGGGGTAGGGACTCTCAACACTGAAGCTTTCTTT. Protein sequence: CSAGVGTLNTEAFF.

The rearrangement links TRBV18 to TRBJ1-6, with a possible D match to TRBD1 (6 bases). The CDR3 contains 17 residues. Trimming cost V 4 bases and J 9 bases, with 22 bases left between them. The germline gives CDR1 KGHSH, CDR2 LQKENI. The CDR3 region has the DNA TGTGCCAGCTCACTGGGAGGGCCGACAGGTGTCCTTTCACCCCTCCACTTT. It encodes CASSLGGPTGVLSPLHF.